Here is one T cell receptor (beta chain) with its context. This record belongs to a study of blood T cell repertoires in COVID-19. Study-level information: COVID-19 samples, acute and convalescent, were from the United States, Italy and Spain.

Sequenced by immunoSEQ multiplex PCR; TCRdb stores in-frame clones only, minus some. The sample gives some 300,000 clones, roughly 89% of which show up once; over 8.5% is in the top ten. The CDR3 is 14 amino acids. Germline V lookup: CDR1 MNHEY, CDR2 SMNVEV (reference sequence). Trimming took 4 bases from V and 7 from J; bases not matched to a gene: 7. Enrolled through a virtual design, the participants were between 18 and 89 years of age and came from under 25 US areas. Each participant's cohort was designated according to participant-reported clinical history. Donors of Cohort 3 who recovered were those that had two negative PCRs, clearance, or symptom resolution.

Sample: PBMCs or T cells enriched from blood (not recorded which). The clonotype was recovered from a woman younger than 45 who had recovered from COVID-19. This chain links TRBV27 with TRBJ1-2; 9 bases agree with TRBD1. The CDR3 region has the DNA TGTGCCAGCAGTTACCAGGACAGGGGAGGTGGCTACACCTTC. Residues: CASSYQDRGGGYTF.